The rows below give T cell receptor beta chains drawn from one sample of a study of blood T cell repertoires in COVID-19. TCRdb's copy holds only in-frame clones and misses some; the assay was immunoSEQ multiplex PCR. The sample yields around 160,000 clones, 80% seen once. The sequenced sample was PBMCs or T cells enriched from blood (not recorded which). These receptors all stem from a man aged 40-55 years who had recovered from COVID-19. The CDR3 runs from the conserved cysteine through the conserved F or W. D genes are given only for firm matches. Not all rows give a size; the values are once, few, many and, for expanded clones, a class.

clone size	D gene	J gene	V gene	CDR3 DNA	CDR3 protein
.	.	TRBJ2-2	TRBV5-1	TGCGCCAGCAGCCGGGATGGCCCCGGGGAGCTGTTTTTT	CASSRDGPGELFF
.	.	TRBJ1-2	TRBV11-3	TGTGCCAGCAGCTTATCTGACAGGACGGGCGGCTACACCTTC	CASSLSDRTGGYTF
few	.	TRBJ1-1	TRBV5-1	TGCGCCAGCAGCTTGGACCCAACGAGCACTGAAGCTTTCTTT	CASSLDPTSTEAFF
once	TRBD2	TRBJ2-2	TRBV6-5	TGTGCCAGCAGTTTCTCGGGGGGACTGAACACCGGGGAGCTGTTTTTT	CASSFSGGLNTGELFF
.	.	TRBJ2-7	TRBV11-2	TGTGCCAGCAGCTATAGACAGACGAGCTCCTACGAGCAGTACTTC	CASSYRQTSSYEQYF
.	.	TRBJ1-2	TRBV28	TGTGCCAGCAGGGAGGGCTATGGCTACACCTTC	CASREGYGYTF
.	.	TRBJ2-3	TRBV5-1	TGCGCCAGCAGAGTCGGTCAGGTTGTCCCAGATACGCAGTATTTT	CASRVGQVVPDTQYF
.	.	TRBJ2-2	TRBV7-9	TGTGCCAGCAGCTTTGAGGGGGAGCTGTTTTTT	CASSFEGELFF
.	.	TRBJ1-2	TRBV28	TGTGCCAGCAGACACGGGGGGGATAACTATGGCTACACCTTC	CASRHGGDNYGYTF
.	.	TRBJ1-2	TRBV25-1	TGTGCCAGCAGTGGACGCGGGGTCCAAACTAACTATGGCTACACCTTC	CASSGRGVQTNYGYTF
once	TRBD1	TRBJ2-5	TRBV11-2	TGTGCCAGCAGCTTAAGACAGGGGCAAGAGACCCAGTACTTC	CASSLRQGQETQYF
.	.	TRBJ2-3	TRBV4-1	TGCGCCAGCAGCCAAAGCGGGCTCGGGGGGCCTCCTTCAGATACGCAGTATTTT	CASSQSGLGGPPSDTQYF
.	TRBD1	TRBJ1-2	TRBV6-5	TGTGCCAGCACCAATAGAGGGACAGGTTATGGCTACACCTTC	CASTNRGTGYGYTF
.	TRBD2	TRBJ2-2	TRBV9	TGTGCCAGCAGCGCTTTTACTAGCGGCACCGGGGAGCTGTTTTTT	CASSAFTSGTGELFF
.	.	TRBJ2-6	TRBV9	TGTGCCAGCAGCGGGGCGGGCTCTGGGGCCAACGTCCTGACTTTC	CASSGAGSGANVLTF
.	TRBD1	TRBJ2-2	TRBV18	TGTGCCAGCTCACCACGGCAACAGGGGGTCACCGGGGAGCTGTTTTTT	CASSPRQQGVTGELFF
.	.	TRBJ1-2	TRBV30	TGTGCCTGGAGTGTACTCCCAGGGGAAGACTATGGCTACACCTTC	CAWSVLPGEDYGYTF
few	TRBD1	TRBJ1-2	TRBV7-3	TGTGCCAGCAGCTTAACACAGGGGGCGGTTTACACCTTC	CASSLTQGAVYTF
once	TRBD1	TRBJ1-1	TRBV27	TGTGCCAGCAGTTTATACAGGGGGGGGATGAACACTGAAGCTTTCTTT	CASSLYRGGMNTEAFF
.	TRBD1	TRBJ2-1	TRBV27	TGTGCCAGCAGTTCTCGGACAGGGTCTACCAATGAGCAGTTCTTC	CASSSRTGSTNEQFF
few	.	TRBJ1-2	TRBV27	TGTGCCAGCATGGGGCCTTCTAACTATGGCTACACCTTC	CASMGPSNYGYTF
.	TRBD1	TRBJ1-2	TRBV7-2	TGTGCCAGCAGCTTAGGACAGGGAAACCTAGGTGGCTACACCTTC	CASSLGQGNLGGYTF
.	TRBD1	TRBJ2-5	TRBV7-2	TGTGCCAGCAGCCCCGACAGGGCCTGGGAGACCCAGTACTTC	CASSPDRAWETQYF
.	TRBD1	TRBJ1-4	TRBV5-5	TGTGCCAGCACCCAGACAGGGGGAGGTGAAAAACTGTTTTTT	CASTQTGGGEKLFF
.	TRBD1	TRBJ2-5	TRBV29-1	TGCAGCGTGGGGGACAGGGTCCCAGAGACCCAGTACTTC	CSVGDRVPETQYF
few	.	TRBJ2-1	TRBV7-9	TGTGCCAGCACCCTCGGGGGACTCAATGAGCAGTTCTTC	CASTLGGLNEQFF
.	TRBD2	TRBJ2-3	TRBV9	TGTGCCAGCAGCGCCTGGGGGGGTCGGACAGATACGCAGTATTTT	CASSAWGGRTDTQYF
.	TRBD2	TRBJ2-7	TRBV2	TGTGCCAGCAGTGAGCGGGGGGGTACCGAGCAGTACTTC	CASSERGGTEQYF
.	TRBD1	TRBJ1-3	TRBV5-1	TGCGCCAGCAGCTTGGCCCCCGGGACAGGGGCGGTCGGAAACACCATATATTTT	CASSLAPGTGAVGNTIYF
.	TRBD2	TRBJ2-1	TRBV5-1	TGCGCCAGCAGCTTGGGACTAGCGGGGGTGTTGAATGAGCAGTTCTTC	CASSLGLAGVLNEQFF
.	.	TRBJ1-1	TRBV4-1	TGCGCCAGCAGCCAAGATAGATCCACTGAAGCTTTCTTT	CASSQDRSTEAFF
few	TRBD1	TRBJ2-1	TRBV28	TGTGCCAGCAGTTTCGCGGGACAGGGGGCCTACAATGAGCAGTTCTTC	CASSFAGQGAYNEQFF
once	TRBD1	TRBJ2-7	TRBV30	TGTGCCTGGAACTCTCCGGGACAGGGAAAGGTCGAGCAGTACTTC	CAWNSPGQGKVEQYF
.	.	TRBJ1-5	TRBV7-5	TGTGCCAGAAGCTTAATCCTTCCAACGGGACAGCCCCAGCATTTT	CARSLILPTGQPQHF
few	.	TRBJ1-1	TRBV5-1	TGCGCCAGCAGCACCCAGACAGGAATGAACACTGAAGCTTTCTTT	CASSTQTGMNTEAFF
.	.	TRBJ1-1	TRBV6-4	TGTGCCAGCCGGAGACAGGCCTACACTGAAGCTTTCTTT	CASRRQAYTEAFF
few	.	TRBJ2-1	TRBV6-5	TGTGCCAGCAGTCGGGGGGCCCCCTTATACAATGAGCAGTTCTTC	CASSRGAPLYNEQFF
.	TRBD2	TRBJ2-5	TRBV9	TGTGCCAGCAGCCCCCGTGGTGGGGGAGGGTCAGAGACCCAGTACTTC	CASSPRGGGGSETQYF
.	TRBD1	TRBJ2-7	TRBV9	TGTGCCAGCAGCGCCAGGGACAGCAGCTTCTACGAGCAGTACTTC	CASSARDSSFYEQYF
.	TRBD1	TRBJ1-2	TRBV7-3	TGTGCCAGCAGCTTAGGGACAGATGGCTACACCTTC	CASSLGTDGYTF
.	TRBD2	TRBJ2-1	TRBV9	TGTGCCAGCAGCGGACTTACTAGCGGGGGACATAATGAGCAGTTCTTC	CASSGLTSGGHNEQFF
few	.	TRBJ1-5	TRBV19	TGTGCCAGTAAAGGCGGGTTAGGCAATCAGCCCCAGCATTTT	CASKGGLGNQPQHF
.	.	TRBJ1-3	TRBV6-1	TGTGCCAGCAGTGAAGGACAGAGCTCTGGAAACACCATATATTTT	CASSEGQSSGNTIYF
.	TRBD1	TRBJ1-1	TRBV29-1	TGCAGCGTTGGGGGGGACAGGGAAGCTTTCTTT	CSVGGDREAFF
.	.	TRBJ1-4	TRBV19	TGTGCCAGTAGTATGAATGGAGCCGCAACTAATGAAAAACTGTTTTTT	CASSMNGAATNEKLFF
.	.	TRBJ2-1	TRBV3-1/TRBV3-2	TGTGCCAGCAGCCAAGATCGAGGTTCCTACAATGAGCAGTTCTTC	CASSQDRGSYNEQFF
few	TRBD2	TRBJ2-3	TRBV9	TGTGCCAGCAGCGAGAGGCGGGAGCACACAGATACGCAGTATTTT	CASSERREHTDTQYF
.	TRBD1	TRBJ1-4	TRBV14	TGTGCCAGCAGCCAAGCCAGGGGGAAAACTACTGAAAAACTGTTTTTT	CASSQARGKTTEKLFF
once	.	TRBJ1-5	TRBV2	TGTGCCAGCATCCGGGATGGGGGGATCCATCAGCCCCAGCATTTT	CASIRDGGIHQPQHF
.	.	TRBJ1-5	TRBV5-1	TGCGCCAGCACAAGCAATCAGCCCCAGCATTTT	CASTSNQPQHF
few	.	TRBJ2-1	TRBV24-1	TGTGCCACCAGTGACAGGGGATACAACAGTGAGCAGTTCTTC	CATSDRGYNSEQFF
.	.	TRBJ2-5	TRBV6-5	TGTGCCAGCATTCGGGGGTGGGGTAACCAAGAGACCCAGTACTTC	CASIRGWGNQETQYF